These 25 T cell receptor beta chains were all obtained from the same sample, sequenced in a study of monozygotic twins with inflammatory bowel disease. From its re-call of the 5' RACE reads, TCRdb lists each CDR3 protein once, without DNA. The repertoire table contains fewer than 550,000 distinct CDR3 sequences. The specimen was blood. Source of these receptors: a human donor with ulcerative colitis or Crohn's disease, or a healthy co-twin of an affected twin (not recorded which).

The chain recombines TRBV3-1 with TRBJ1-1; TCRdb lists TRBD1, though no DNA is available to test this call. The CDR3 consists of 13 residues. Germline V gene data show CDR1 as LGHDT and CDR2 as YNNKEL (reference sequence). The CDR3 here is CASSLRLGARAFF.

This rearrangement joins TRBV12-5 to TRBJ2-3. The length of the CDR3 is 15 residues. Germline loops: CDR1 LGHNT, CDR2 FRNRAP. This chain's CDR3 is CASGSRMGRTDTQYF.

V is TRBV28 and J is TRBJ1-1; the TCRdb D gene call, TRBD1, has no DNA to confirm it. The V gene's germline CDR1 is MDHEN and CDR2 SYDVKM. This CDR3 region has 14 residues. The CDR3 loop reads CASRPWTGGTEAFF.

The chain employs TRBV7-2 and TRBJ2-1; the TRBD1 assignment by TCRdb is unverifiable without DNA. Germline lookup yields CDR1 SGHTA and CDR2 FQGNSA. The CDR3 length is 15 residues. The CDR3 loop is CASSLVRDRYNEQFF.

The genes are TRBV7-2 and TRBJ1-2; without DNA, the TCRdb call of TRBD1 cannot be checked. This CDR3 has 16 amino acids. Germline loops: CDR1 SGHTA, CDR2 FQGNSA. The chain's CDR3 is CASSLDGQGLSYGYTF. Filled out from reference TRBV7-2 and TRBJ1-2, the complete variable domain reads GAGVSQSPSNKVTEKGKDVELRCDPISGHTALYWYRQSLGQGLEFLIYFQGNSAPDKSGLPSDRFSAERTGGSVSTLTIQRTQQEDSAVYLCASSLDGQGLSYGYTFGSGTRLTVV.

The CDR3 loop reads CASSQEIGRAGLNTEAFF. This rearrangement joins TRBV4-1 to TRBJ1-1. The V gene's germline CDR1 is MGHRA and CDR2 YSYEKL. The CDR3 loop spans 18 amino acids.

The chain couples TRBV30 to TRBJ2-2; the D gene TCRdb calls, TRBD1, cannot be checked with no DNA. Per germline, CDR1 GTSNPN and CDR2 SVGIG (reference sequence). This CDR3 is 12 amino acids long. CDR3 residues: CAWSWGTGELFF.

V and J are TRBV9 and TRBJ2-1; TCRdb's D gene call, TRBD2, goes unchecked for lack of DNA. The CDR3 spans 19 residues. Germline V CDR1 and CDR2: SGDLS, YYNGEE. The CDR3 loop is CASSARLAGAISTYNEQFF.

This rearrangement joins TRBV5-1 to TRBJ1-1; TCRdb picks TRBD1, but there is no DNA to check that call. CDR1 is SGHRS, CDR2 YFSETQ, per germline. The CDR3 extends over 12 amino acids. The chain's CDR3 is CASSFTGTEAFF. Full variable domain (rest looked up from reference TRBV5-1 and TRBJ1-1): KAGVTQTPRYLIKTRGQQVTLSCSPISGHRSVSWYQQTPGQGLQFLFEYFSETQRNKGNFPGRFSGRQFSNSRSEMNVSTLELGDSALYLCASSFTGTEAFFGQGTRLTVV.

The CDR3 loop reads CASSFGTEETQYF. The chain links TRBV5-1 to TRBJ2-5. CDR3 size: 13 residues. Germline values: CDR1 SGHRS, CDR2 YFSETQ. Full variable domain (outside the CDR3, taken from reference TRBV5-1 and TRBJ2-5): KAGVTQTPRYLIKTRGQQVTLSCSPISGHRSVSWYQQTPGQGLQFLFEYFSETQRNKGNFPGRFSGRQFSNSRSEMNVSTLELGDSALYLCASSFGTEETQYFGPGTRLLVL.

V usage is TRBV20-1 and J usage is TRBJ2-7; with no DNA, the TCRdb D assignment of TRBD1 cannot be verified. The CDR3 runs to 13 residues. The germline CDR1 and CDR2 sequences are DFQATT and SNEGSKA (reference sequence). CDR3: CSASGQEGYEQYF.

The rearrangement links TRBV5-5 to TRBJ2-2. Germline V gene data show CDR1 as SGHKS and CDR2 as YYEKEE (reference sequence). CDR3 length equals 15 residues. CDR3 loop: CASSSTPSNTGELFF.

The chain uses TRBV7-9 and TRBJ2-7; lacking DNA, the TRBD1 call made by TCRdb goes unchecked. This CDR3 has 12 residues. The germline V gene encodes CDR1 SEHNR and CDR2 FQNEAQ (reference sequence). The CDR3 sequence is CASSLWGAEQYF.

V is TRBV10-3 and J is TRBJ2-7. Germline CDR1 is ENHRY and CDR2 is SYGVKD. This CDR3 comprises 15 residues. CDR3 loop: CAISESDIVNYEQYF.

The chain links TRBV5-1 to TRBJ2-7; TCRdb reports TRBD1, a call that lacks DNA to check it against. There are 14 residues in the CDR3. Germline V CDR1 and CDR2: SGHRS, YFSETQ. CDR3 region: CASSQASDNYEQYF.

The rearrangement uses TRBV5-1 and TRBJ2-5; TCRdb's assignment of TRBD2 cannot be checked, as there is no DNA. The V gene's germline CDR1 is SGHRS and CDR2 YFSETQ. The CDR3 covers 14 residues. CDR3 residues: CASRLAGDQETQYF.

This chain joins TRBV5-4 and TRBJ1-1. This CDR3 has 12 residues. CDR1 and CDR2 from the germline V gene are SGHNT and YYREEE (reference sequence). CDR3 sequence: CASSSGFTEAFF.

The V and J genes are TRBV5-1 and TRBJ2-1; TCRdb returns TRBD1, unconfirmable since there is no DNA. The germline V gene encodes CDR1 SGHRS and CDR2 YFSETQ. The CDR3 covers 16 residues. This CDR3 reads CASSLASDRTYNEQFF.

The chain links TRBV12-3 or TRBV12-4 to TRBJ1-1; the D gene TCRdb calls, TRBD1, cannot be checked with no DNA. This CDR3 is 13 amino acids long. The CDR3 sequence: CASRTGLHTEAFF.

V is TRBV4-2 and J is TRBJ1-1; the D gene TCRdb calls, TRBD1, cannot be checked with no DNA. There are 16 residues in the CDR3. The V gene's germline CDR1 is LGHNA and CDR2 YNFKEQ. CDR3 sequence reads: CASSLMGTAINTEAFF.

The rearrangement links TRBV19 to TRBJ1-5; without DNA, the TCRdb call of TRBD1 cannot be checked. The CDR3 runs to 14 residues. The germline V gene has CDR1 LNHDA and CDR2 SQIVND (reference sequence). CDR3 loop: CASRLSARDQPQHF.

The chain recombines TRBV7-9 with TRBJ1-1; without DNA, the TCRdb call of TRBD1 cannot be checked. Germline V gives CDR1 SEHNR, CDR2 FQNEAQ (reference sequence). This CDR3 region has 14 residues. This CDR3 reads CASSLGVQGAEAFF.

This chain connects TRBV7-8 to TRBJ2-7; the TCRdb D gene call, TRBD1, has no DNA to confirm it. Germline V CDR1 and CDR2: SGHVS, FQNEAQ. The CDR3 runs 18 residues. CDR3 amino acids: CASSSPTIATTERYEQYF.

The J gene is TRBJ2-7, the V gene TRBV12-3 or TRBV12-4; TCRdb designates TRBD2, a call that cannot be tested without DNA. The length of the CDR3 is 14 residues. This CDR3 reads CASSLSPTSGEQYF.

The chain is built from TRBV24-1 and TRBJ2-3; TCRdb lists TRBD2, though no DNA is available to test this call. The CDR3 length is 15 residues. Germline V gene data show CDR1 as KGHDR and CDR2 as SFDVKD. CDR3 protein: CATSDPGLSTDTQYF.